This paragraph reports one TCR beta chain. Under the authors' procedure: Nucleated cell counts were estimated from reference gene primer amplification. Repertoires were generated with immunoSEQ multiplex PCR, while TCRdb's copy carries only in-frame clones and drops some. V and J calls plus clone size are reproduced from that table; the DNA served to infer D and trimming. The sample shows fewer than 200,000 clones, about 87% of them seen only once. These data originate in a study of blood T cell repertoires in COVID-19. For the study at large: COVID-19 samples, acute and convalescent, were from the United States, Italy and Spain. From T cells, B-cell-depleted T cells, or PBMCs came the material, which was cDNA or gDNA.

Germline V gives CDR1 KGHDR, CDR2 SFDVKD. The CDR3 is 17 residues long. Germline trimming cut 0 bases from V and 4 bases from J; bases unmatched to any gene: 5. This chain uses TRBV24-1 with TRBJ2-6; 7 bases line up with TRBD1. The receptor was isolated from a man aged 55 to 70 with acute or convalescent COVID-19. Sequences were obtained from peripheral blood. For the CDR3, the DNA is TGTGCCACCAGTGATTTGCCTACAGGGGACGGGGCCAACGTCCTGACTTTC. Its protein product is CATSDLPTGDGANVLTF.